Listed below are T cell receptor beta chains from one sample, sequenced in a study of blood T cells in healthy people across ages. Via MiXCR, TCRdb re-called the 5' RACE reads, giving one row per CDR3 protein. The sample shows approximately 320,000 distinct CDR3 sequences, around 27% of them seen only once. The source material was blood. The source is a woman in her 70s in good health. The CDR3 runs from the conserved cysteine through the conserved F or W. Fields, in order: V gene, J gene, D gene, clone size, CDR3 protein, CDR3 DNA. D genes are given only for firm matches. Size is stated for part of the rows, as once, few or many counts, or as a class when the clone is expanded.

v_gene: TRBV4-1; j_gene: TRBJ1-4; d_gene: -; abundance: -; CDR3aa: CASSQEQGFRATNEKLFF; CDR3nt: TGCGCCAGCAGCCAAGAACAGGGATTTAGGGCAACTAATGAAAAACTGTTTTTT
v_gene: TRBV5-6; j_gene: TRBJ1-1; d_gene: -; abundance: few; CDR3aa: CASSLVARNTEAFF; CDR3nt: TGTGCCAGCAGCTTGGTGGCCAGGAACACTGAAGCTTTCTTT
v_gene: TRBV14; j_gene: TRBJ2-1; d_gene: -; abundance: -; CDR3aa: CASSYRGGTAEQFF; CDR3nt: TGTGCCAGCAGCTACAGGGGGGGAACGGCTGAGCAGTTCTTC
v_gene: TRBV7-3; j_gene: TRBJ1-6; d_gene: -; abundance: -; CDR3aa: CASSLEQTNSPLHF; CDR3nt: TGTGCCAGCAGCTTAGAACAGACTAATTCACCCCTCCACTTT
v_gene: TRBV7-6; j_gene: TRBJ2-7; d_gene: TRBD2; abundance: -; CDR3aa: CASSAGPGLEHEQYF; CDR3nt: TGTGCCAGCAGCGCTGGGCCGGGACTAGAACACGAGCAGTACTTC
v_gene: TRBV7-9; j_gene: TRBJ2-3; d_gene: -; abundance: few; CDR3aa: CASSLGGPDFYDTQYF; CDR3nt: TGTGCCAGCAGCTTAGGGGGACCCGATTTCTACGATACGCAGTATTTT
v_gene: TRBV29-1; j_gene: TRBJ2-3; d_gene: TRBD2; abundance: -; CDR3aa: CSVEGLAGGEDTQYF; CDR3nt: TGCAGCGTTGAGGGTCTAGCGGGGGGGGAAGATACGCAGTATTTT
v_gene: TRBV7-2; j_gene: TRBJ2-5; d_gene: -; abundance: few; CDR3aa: CASKPRASKETQYF; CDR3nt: TGTGCCAGCAAGCCCCGGGCGAGCAAAGAGACCCAGTACTTC
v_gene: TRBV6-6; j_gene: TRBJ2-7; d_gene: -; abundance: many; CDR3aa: CASSTTPYEQYF; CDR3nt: TGTGCCAGCAGCACCACCCCCTACGAGCAGTACTTC
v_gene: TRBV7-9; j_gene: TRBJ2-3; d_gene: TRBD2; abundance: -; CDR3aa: CASSLARWDYTSSTDTQYF; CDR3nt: TGTGCCAGCAGCTTAGCGCGGTGGGACTATACTTCTAGCACAGATACGCAGTATTTT
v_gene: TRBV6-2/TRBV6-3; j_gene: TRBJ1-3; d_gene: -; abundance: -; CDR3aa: CASSYSGGTTGNTIYF; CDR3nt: TGTGCCAGCAGTTATTCCGGAGGAACGACTGGAAACACCATATATTTT
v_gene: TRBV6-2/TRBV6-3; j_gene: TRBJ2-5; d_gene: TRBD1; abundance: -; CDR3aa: CAGSTQGIQETQYF; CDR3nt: TGTGCCGGCAGTACACAGGGGATCCAAGAGACCCAGTACTTC
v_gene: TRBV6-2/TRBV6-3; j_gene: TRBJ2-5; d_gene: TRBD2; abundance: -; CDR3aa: CASSQPGGRETQYF; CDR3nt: TGTGCCAGCAGTCAGCCGGGAGGACGGGAGACCCAGTACTTC
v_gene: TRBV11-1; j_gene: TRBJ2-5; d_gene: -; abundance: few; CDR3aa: CASSAHSMGTQYF; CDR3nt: TGTGCCAGCAGCGCACACTCAATGGGGACCCAGTACTTC
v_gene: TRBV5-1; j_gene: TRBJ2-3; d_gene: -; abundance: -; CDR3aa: CASSLSLGDTDTQYF; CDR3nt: TGCGCCAGCAGCTTGTCTCTAGGGGACACAGATACGCAGTATTTT
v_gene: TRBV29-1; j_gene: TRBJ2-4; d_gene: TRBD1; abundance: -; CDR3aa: CSFRQGQKNIQYF; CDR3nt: TGCAGCTTCAGACAGGGTCAGAAAAACATTCAGTACTTC
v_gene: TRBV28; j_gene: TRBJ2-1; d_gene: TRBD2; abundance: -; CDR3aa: CASSSPGRAGYNEQFF; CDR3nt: TGTGCCAGCAGTTCCCCGGGGAGGGCCGGGTACAATGAGCAGTTCTTC
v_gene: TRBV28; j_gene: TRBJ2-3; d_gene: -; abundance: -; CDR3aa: CASTRGGLTDTQYF; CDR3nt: TGTGCCAGCACCAGAGGGGGTCTCACAGATACGCAGTATTTT
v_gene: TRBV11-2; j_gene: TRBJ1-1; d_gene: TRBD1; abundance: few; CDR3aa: CASSFRQGQNTEAFF; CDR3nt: TGTGCCAGCAGCTTCCGACAGGGCCAGAACACTGAAGCTTTCTTT
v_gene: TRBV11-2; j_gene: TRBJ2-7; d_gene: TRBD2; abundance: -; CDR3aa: CASSLATSGGYEQYF; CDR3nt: TGTGCCAGCAGCTTAGCGACTAGCGGCGGTTACGAGCAGTACTTC
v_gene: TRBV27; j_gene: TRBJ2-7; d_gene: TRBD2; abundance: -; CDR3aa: CASSRTSGRQIYEQYF; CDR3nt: TGTGCCAGCAGCAGGACTAGCGGGAGGCAAATCTACGAGCAGTACTTC
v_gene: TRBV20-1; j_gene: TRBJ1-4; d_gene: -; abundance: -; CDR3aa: CSARVRGGQDHEKLFF; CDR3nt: TGCAGTGCTAGAGTAAGGGGCGGCCAGGACCATGAAAAACTGTTTTTT
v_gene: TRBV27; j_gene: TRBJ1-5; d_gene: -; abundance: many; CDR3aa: CASSFAGGNQPQHF; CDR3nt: TGTGCCAGCAGTTTTGCGGGTGGCAATCAGCCCCAGCATTTT
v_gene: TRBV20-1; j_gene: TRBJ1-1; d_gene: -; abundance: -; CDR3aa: CSARFNSEAFF; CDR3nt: TGCAGTGCTAGATTCAACTCTGAAGCTTTCTTT
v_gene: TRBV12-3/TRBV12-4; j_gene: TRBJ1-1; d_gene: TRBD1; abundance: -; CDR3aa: CASRQQGGGEAFF; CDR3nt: TGTGCCAGCAGGCAACAGGGGGGCGGGGAAGCTTTCTTT
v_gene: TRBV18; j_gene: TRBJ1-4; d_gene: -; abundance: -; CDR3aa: CASSPGLWQNEKLFF; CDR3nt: TGTGCCAGCTCACCAGGTTTGTGGCAGAATGAAAAACTGTTTTTT
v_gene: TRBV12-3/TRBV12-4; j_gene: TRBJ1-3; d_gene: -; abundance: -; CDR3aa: CASSSDIGNTIYF; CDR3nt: TGTGCCAGCAGTTCCGACATTGGAAACACCATATATTTT
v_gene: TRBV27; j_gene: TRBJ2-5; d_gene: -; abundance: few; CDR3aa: CASSLRGLKNGETQYF; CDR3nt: TGTGCCAGCAGCCTCCGTGGACTCAAAAACGGAGAGACCCAGTACTTC
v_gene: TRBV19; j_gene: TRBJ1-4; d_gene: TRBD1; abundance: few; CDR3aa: CASRRQGPNEKLFF; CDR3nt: TGTGCCAGTCGGCGACAGGGCCCCAATGAAAAACTGTTTTTT
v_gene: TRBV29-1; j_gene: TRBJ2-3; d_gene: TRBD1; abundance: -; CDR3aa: CSVGGQAPLGQYF; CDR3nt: TGCAGCGTTGGGGGACAGGCCCCTCTTGGGCAGTATTTT
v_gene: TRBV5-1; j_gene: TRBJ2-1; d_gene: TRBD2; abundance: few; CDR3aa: CASSLGSGVYNEQFF; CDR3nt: TGCGCCAGCAGCTTGGGTAGCGGGGTCTACAATGAGCAGTTCTTC
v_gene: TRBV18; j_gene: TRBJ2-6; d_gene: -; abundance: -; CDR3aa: CASSTTGRNAGANVLTF; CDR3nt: TGTGCCAGCTCTACGACAGGGAGGAACGCTGGGGCCAACGTCCTGACTTTC
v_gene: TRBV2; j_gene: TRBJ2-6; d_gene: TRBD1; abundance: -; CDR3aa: CASSRDREVSGANVLTF; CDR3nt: TGTGCCAGCAGCCGGGACAGGGAGGTCTCTGGGGCCAACGTCCTGACTTTC